What follows describes a single TCR beta chain. This sample stems from a study of CXCR3-negative and CXCR3-positive naive CD8 T cells. cDNA libraries for TRB were generated by 5' RACE incorporating UMI labels. TCRdb re-called the 5' RACE reads; every CDR3 protein appears as one record, without DNA. The listing contains about 6,000 distinct CDR3 sequences. Germline V gives CDR1 SGHNT, CDR2 YENEEA. The CDR3 is 15 residues long. Sequences were obtained from naive CXCR3- CD8+ T cells from blood. The subset: CD45RO-CCR7+CD27+CD95- naive CD8+ T cells lacking CXCR3 (TNR3-). The TCR originated in a human donor in good health. Some clones in this sample may be carry-over from other donors' samples. This chain connects TRBV11-3 to TRBJ2-7. CDR3: CASSRGGFLSYEQYF.